The 3 T cell receptor beta chains presented below share a single source sample, sequenced in a study of T cells after yellow fever vaccination. TCRdb called the 5' RACE reads again in MiXCR, with one record for every CDR3 protein. The sample contains a few hundred thousand distinct CDR3 sequences, around 3.9% of which appear only once. The sequences come from PBMCs, collected 5 days after the yellow fever booster vaccination. These TCRs come from a man aged 18 to 35 who received the YFV17D yellow fever vaccine.

A note on this clonotype: The junction departs from the called germline gene at one end, perhaps through a read error. The rearrangement joins TRBV5-1 to TRBJ2-7, with D possibly TRBD2 on 6 matching bases. Per germline, CDR1 SGHRS and CDR2 YFSETQ. This CDR3 is 12 amino acids long. CDR3 DNA: TGCGCCAGCAGCCTAAACCGGGACTCTCCCGTCTTC. Amino acid sequence: CASSLNRDSPVF.

This clonotype was picked up a small number of times. V usage is TRBV7-9 and J usage is TRBJ2-1; the match to TRBD1 covers 7 bases. V shed 7 bases, J shed 9 bases, and the junction held 21 bases outside the gene matches. The CDR3 is 17 residues long. CDR1 is SEHNR and CDR2 is FQNEAQ in the germline V gene (reference sequence). The CDR3 sequence: CASTLMTGNSYLGEQFF. The CDR3 region has the DNA TGTGCCAGCACCCTTATGACAGGGAACTCGTATTTGGGTGAGCAGTTCTTC.

The chain couples TRBV25-1 to TRBJ2-7; 7 nucleotides align to TRBD1. The CDR3 covers 14 residues. Germline CDR1 is MGHDK and CDR2 is SYGVNS. Trimming took 9 bases from V and 1 from J; bases not matched to a gene: 9. The CDR3 reads CASTRTGPSYEQYF. The CDR3 nucleotides read TGTGCCAGTACTCGGACAGGTCCTTCCTACGAGCAGTACTTC.